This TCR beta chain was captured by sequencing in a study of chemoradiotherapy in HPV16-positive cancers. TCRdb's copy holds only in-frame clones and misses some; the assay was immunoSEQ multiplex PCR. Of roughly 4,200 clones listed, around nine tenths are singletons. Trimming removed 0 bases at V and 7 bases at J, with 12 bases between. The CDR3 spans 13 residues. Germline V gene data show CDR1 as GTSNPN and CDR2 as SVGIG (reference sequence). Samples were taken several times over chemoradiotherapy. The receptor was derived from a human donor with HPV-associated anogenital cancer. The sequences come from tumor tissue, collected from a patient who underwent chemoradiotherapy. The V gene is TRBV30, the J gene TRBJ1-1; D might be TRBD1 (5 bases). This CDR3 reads CAWSVRSGGEAFF. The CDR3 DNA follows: TGTGCCTGGAGTGTACGGAGTGGGGGTGAAGCTTTCTTT.